These 9 T cell receptor beta chains were sequenced from one sample in a study of cytomegalovirus exposure and HLA in healthy donors. Primers: 60 Vbeta forward and 13 Jbeta reverse. The data were produced by immunoSEQ multiplex PCR, yet TCRdb's version contains in-frame clones alone and is incomplete. The listing contains 130,000 or so clones. Sequenced sample: PBMCs. These TCRs come from a woman in her late teens or twenties in good health and CMV-seronegative.

The V and J genes are TRBV5-6 and TRBJ2-3, with 12 positions matching TRBD2. V dropped 1 base and J dropped 0; count of bases not matched to a gene: 3. CDR1 SGHDT and CDR2 YYEEEE come from the germline V gene. The CDR3 is 17 residues long. In nucleotides, the CDR3 is TGTGCCAGCAGCTTGAGGGGACTAGCGGGTAGCACAGATACGCAGTATTTT. Encoded protein: CASSLRGLAGSTDTQYF.

The rearrangement uses TRBV11-2 and TRBJ1-2; the match to TRBD1 covers 12 bases. The CDR3 has 15 residues. V lost 5 bases to trimming and J lost 6 bases; unmatched junction nucleotides: 7. Looked up from germline, CDR1 is SGHAT and CDR2 is FQNNGV. The CDR3 protein is CASSPTGTGGHGYTF. The CDR3 nucleotides are TGTGCCAGCAGCCCTACCGGGACAGGGGGCCATGGCTACACCTTC.

The chain uses TRBV10-3 and TRBJ2-3; 10 bases agree with TRBD2. The CDR3 sequence is 14 residues long. Losses at the gene ends were 7 bases for V and 0 bases for J; bases not matched to a gene: 1. Germline V gene sequence: CDR1 ENHRY, CDR2 SYGVKD. CDR3 DNA: TGTGCCATCAAGCGGGAGGGGAGCACAGATACGCAGTATTTT. It is translated as CAIKREGSTDTQYF.

V and J are TRBV5-1 and TRBJ2-2, with D tentatively TRBD2 (6 bases). With 4 bases removed from V and 4 bases from J, the gap between germline ends came to 20 bases. CDR3 length: 17 amino acids. The germline V gene has CDR1 SGHRS and CDR2 YFSETQ. The CDR3 DNA is TGCGCCAGCAGCCCCGCGGGACTTGGGATTGGCACCGGGGAGCTGTTTTTT. This codes for CASSPAGLGIGTGELFF.

The V and J genes are TRBV11-3 and TRBJ1-1, with 9 bases fitting TRBD1. The germline CDR1 and CDR2 sequences are SGHNT and YENEEA. The CDR3 consists of 16 residues. V lost 5 bases and J lost 3; bases outside the gene matches: 10. The CDR3 coding sequence is TGTGCCAGCAGCCCAGGACAGGGGTTGTTTGACACTGAAGCTTTCTTT. Its protein product is CASSPGQGLFDTEAFF. Complete variable domain (other parts from reference TRBV11-3 and TRBJ1-1): EAGVVQSPRYKIIEKKQPVAFWCNPISGHNTLYWYLQNLGQGPELLIRYENEEAVDDSQLPKDRFSAERLKGVDSTLKIQPAELGDSAVYLCASSPGQGLFDTEAFFGQGTRLTVV.

The chain employs TRBV7-2 and TRBJ2-2; D is ambiguous. Trimming cost V 4 bases and J 7 bases, with 7 bases left between them. This CDR3 is built from 12 residues. Looked up from germline, CDR1 is SGHTA and CDR2 is FQGNSA. The CDR3 coding sequence is TGTGCCAGCAGCTCCTACGGCGGGGAGCTGTTTTTT. The encoded protein is CASSSYGGELFF.

V is TRBV7-3 and J is TRBJ1-5, with no clear D. CDR3 size: 16 residues. Per the germline V gene, CDR1 is SGHTA and CDR2 is FQGTGA. V was trimmed by 0 bases and J by 1 base, leaving 10 bases between them. CDR3 coding DNA: TGTGCCAGCAGCTTAACGTCGCCCAGGAGCAATCAGCCCCAGCATTTT. This encodes CASSLTSPRSNQPQHF.

The V and J genes are TRBV10-1 and TRBJ2-1, with TRBD2 identical over 8 bases. The J segment lost 7 bases and the V segment lost 3 bases, leaving 8 bases of the junction unmatched. The germline V gene encodes CDR1 WNHNN and CDR2 SYGVQD (reference sequence). This CDR3 region has 15 residues. The CDR3 region is CASSDGREGPNEQFF. The CDR3 DNA sequence: TGCGCCAGCAGTGACGGACGGGAGGGCCCAAATGAGCAGTTCTTC.

The V gene is TRBV7-3, the J gene TRBJ2-1; 14 bases agree with TRBD2. V lost 4 bases and J lost 5; bases outside the gene matches: 1. Germline V gene sequence: CDR1 SGHTA, CDR2 FQGTGA. The length of the CDR3 is 15 residues. The CDR3 loop reads CASSSGLAGDNEQFF. The CDR3 bases are TGTGCCAGCAGCTCGGGACTAGCGGGGGACAATGAGCAGTTCTTC.